The 32 T cell receptor beta chains given below trace back to one sample, sequenced in a study of regulatory T cells in long-lasting Graves disease. Relying on iRepertoire HTBI primers and Arm-PCR of CDR3 regions, the team built TCR beta libraries. TCRdb itself ran the multiplex PCR reads through MiXCR, one entry per CDR3 protein. Seen here are about 540,000 distinct CDR3 sequences, about 13% observed once, and the top ten hold roughly a tenth. Time point noted: newly diagnosed GD, antithyroid drugs for less than 3 months. Generation of the TCR library employed RNA extracted from PBMCs. A further study also used this sample, focusing on T cells in Graves' hyperthyroidism and ophthalmopathy.

Here the sequenced sample was peripheral blood mononuclear cells (PBMCs), taken at new diagnosis, from a patient treated with antithyroid drugs. These receptors were taken from a man aged 25-40 years with Graves disease.

The chain has TRBV18 and TRBJ1-5; 9 nucleotides line up with TRBD1. The CDR3 has 17 amino acids. The germline CDR1 and CDR2 sequences are KGHSH and LQKENI. J lost 0 bases, V lost 4 bases, and 7 bases had no gene match. In nucleotides, the CDR3 is TGTGCCAGCTCACGCGGGGGACAGGGTTATAGCAATCAGCCCCAGCATTTT. Its translation is CASSRGGQGYSNQPQHF.

Ten or more counts support this clonotype. V and J are TRBV2 and TRBJ1-3, with a tentative D call TRBD1 (5 bases). The CDR3 sequence is 15 residues long. Trimming pared 6 bases from V and 4 bases from J, leaving 16 bases between. Germline V gene sequence: CDR1 SNHLY, CDR2 FYNNEI. This chain's CDR3 is CASSRDGQGGNTIYF. The CDR3 nucleotides read TGTGCCAGCAGCCGGGACGGGCAGGGCGGAAACACCATATATTTT.

This clonotype was found many times. The CDR3 region has the DNA TGTGCCAGCAGTGAACGTCCAGGGAGGGGATCAGGCTACACCTTC. This encodes CASSERPGRGSGYTF. This chain joins TRBV2 and TRBJ1-2; tentative D call: TRBD1 (5 bases). V dropped 2 bases and J dropped 8 bases, with 18 bases sitting between them. Germline CDR1 SNHLY, CDR2 FYNNEI. The length of the CDR3 is 15 residues.

The J gene is TRBJ1-1, the V gene TRBV18; TRBD1 matches 8 bases. Germline values: CDR1 KGHSH, CDR2 LQKENI. V gave up 5 bases and J gave up 4 bases; unmatched junction bases: 3. The CDR3 consists of 13 residues. CDR3 amino acids: CASSDTGGTEAFF. The CDR3 DNA follows: TGTGCCAGCTCAGATACAGGGGGCACTGAAGCTTTCTTT. Using reference TRBV18 and TRBJ1-1 for the parts outside the CDR3, the full variable domain is NAGVMQNPRHLVRRRGQEARLRCSPMKGHSHVYWYRQLPEEGLKFMVYLQKENIIDESGMPKERFSAEFPKEGPSILRIQQVVRGDSAAYFCASSDTGGTEAFFGQGTRLTVV.

This clonotype has at least ten counts. The chain carries TRBV7-6 and TRBJ2-1; 7 bases align to TRBD2. Losses at the gene ends were 4 bases for V and 10 bases for J; bases not matched to a gene: 16. CDR3 length: 16 residues. Germline V gene data show CDR1 as SGHVS and CDR2 as FNYEAQ. The chain's CDR3 is CASSSSGTKPIGEQFF. As DNA, the CDR3 is TGTGCCAGCAGCTCAAGCGGGACCAAGCCAATAGGGGAGCAGTTCTTC.

The chain has TRBV6-1 and TRBJ1-2; TRBD1 is a possible D gene (5 bases). The CDR3 covers 14 residues. V lost 3 bases and J lost 7, with 15 bases in between. From germline, CDR1 is MNHNS and CDR2 SASEGT. CDR3 sequence (DNA): TGTGCCAGCAGTGACCTAAGGGGCGATGGTGGCTACACCTTC. The encoded protein is CASSDLRGDGGYTF.

This clonotype was found a few times. A read error may be the cause here, since a much bigger clone is one base away. This sequence joins TRBV28 and TRBJ1-2, with D possibly TRBD1 on 5 matching bases. CDR3 length: 13 amino acids. Germline CDR1 MDHEN, CDR2 SYDVKM. CDR3 DNA: TGTGCCAGTTCGGGGCTCCATAACCATGGCTACACCTTC. Amino acid sequence: CASSGLHNHGYTF.

This clonotype was counted many times. The chain carries TRBV7-8 and TRBJ2-5, with TRBD2 as a possible D gene (5 bases). Germline values: CDR1 SGHVS, CDR2 FQNEAQ. Between the trimmed V and J ends, which lost 5 bases and 1 base, there was a span of 14 bases. The CDR3 spans 15 residues. CDR3 protein: CASSGPGKLQETQYF. CDR3 DNA sequence: TGTGCCAGCAGCGGGCCGGGGAAACTCCAAGAGACCCAGTACTTC.

This rearrangement joins TRBV18 to TRBJ2-7; 10 bases line up with TRBD2. Germline V gene sequence: CDR1 KGHSH, CDR2 LQKENI. The CDR3 has 17 residues. The junction had 8 bases not matched to a gene; V was cut back by 3 bases and J by 0 bases. Written as DNA, the CDR3 is TGTGCCAGCTCACCGAATGAAAGCGGGAGGGGCTCCTACGAGCAGTACTTC. Its protein is CASSPNESGRGSYEQYF.

This clonotype showed up many times. This chain links TRBV6-4 with TRBJ2-1; TRBD2 aligns across 9 bases. The V gene end was trimmed by 6 bases and the J gene end by 5 bases; junction bases not matched to a gene: 8. Germline V gene lookup returns CDR1 MRHNA and CDR2 SNTAGT. The CDR3 extends over 15 amino acids. The CDR3 DNA follows: TGTGCCAGCAGCCCCCTCGCTAGCGGGGACAATGAGCAGTTCTTC. It yields the protein CASSPLASGDNEQFF.

The CDR3 protein is CASSLPRDRAETQYF. The CDR3 bases are TGCGCCAGCAGCTTGCCCCGGGACAGGGCAGAGACCCAGTACTTC. This chain connects TRBV5-1 to TRBJ2-5; 9 bases line up with TRBD1. CDR3 length equals 15 residues. Germline V CDR1 and CDR2: SGHRS, YFSETQ. With 1 base clipped from V and 4 bases from J, the junction kept 5 bases outside the gene matches.

This clonotype appeared a few times. This CDR3 reads CASSLIGTGEQYF. CDR3 sequence (DNA): TGTGCCAGCAGCTTAATCGGTACGGGCGAGCAGTACTTC. The chain uses TRBV7-3 and TRBJ2-7; D gene ambiguous. The CDR3 runs to 13 residues. Germline CDR1 SGHTA, CDR2 FQGTGA. Trimming pared 1 base from V and 6 bases from J, leaving 10 bases between. Complete variable domain (other parts from reference TRBV7-3 and TRBJ2-7): GAGVSQTPSNKVTEKGKYVELRCDPISGHTALYWYRQSLGQGPEFLIYFQGTGAADDSGLPNDRFFAVRPEGSVSTLKIQRTERGDSAVYLCASSLIGTGEQYFGPGTRLTVT.

V is TRBV3-1 and J is TRBJ1-1; weak D call: TRBD1 (5 bases). With 0 bases removed from V and 6 bases from J, the gap between germline ends came to 26 bases. The CDR3 covers 19 residues. CDR1 and CDR2 from the germline V gene are LGHDT and YNNKEL (reference sequence). This chain's CDR3 is CASSQDGVVGPRRDAEAFF. CDR3 coding DNA: TGTGCCAGCAGCCAAGACGGGGTAGTGGGGCCCAGACGGGACGCTGAAGCTTTCTTT.

This clonotype was observed many times. This rearrangement joins TRBV2 to TRBJ2-7, with a tentative D call TRBD2 (5 bases). Deletions cut 7 bases from V and 6 bases from J, with 16 bases between. The CDR3 runs 13 residues. The germline V gene has CDR1 SNHLY and CDR2 FYNNEI. CDR3 nucleotides: TGTGCCAGCACTACAAATCATGGAGGCGAGCAGTACTTC. This sequence encodes CASTTNHGGEQYF. Full variable domain (rest looked up from reference TRBV2 and TRBJ2-7): EPEVTQTPSHQVTQMGQEVILRCVPISNHLYFYWYRQILGQKVEFLVSFYNNEISEKSEIFDDQFSVERPDGSNFTLKIRSTKLEDSAMYFCASTTNHGGEQYFGPGTRLTVT.

This clonotype was detected many times. The V call is TRBV20-1, the J call TRBJ2-7; D is ambiguous. Per germline, CDR1 DFQATT and CDR2 SNEGSKA (reference sequence). V shed 0 bases and J shed 4 bases, with 4 bases lying between them. This CDR3 is 11 amino acids long. The CDR3: CSARDHYEQYF. The CDR3 nucleotides read TGCAGTGCTAGAGATCATTACGAGCAGTACTTC.

This clonotype was found many times. The chain is built from TRBV7-8 and TRBJ2-5; D might be TRBD2 (7 bases). The V gene's germline CDR1 is SGHVS and CDR2 FQNEAQ. Trimming pared 0 bases from V and 2 bases from J, leaving 16 bases between. The CDR3 is 17 amino acids. This CDR3 reads CASSLARGGFGQETQYF. The CDR3 coding sequence is TGTGCCAGCAGCTTAGCGAGGGGGGGTTTCGGTCAAGAGACCCAGTACTTC.

This clonotype was detected a few times. This rearrangement joins TRBV4-1 to TRBJ2-5; no clear D. Germline V gives CDR1 MGHRA, CDR2 YSYEKL. Trimming stripped 0 bases from V and 5 bases from J, with 16 bases between. The CDR3 loop spans 16 amino acids. The CDR3 region has the DNA TGCGCCAGCAGCCAAGAGACCGGACGGCAAACGGAGACCCAGTACTTC. Its protein product is CASSQETGRQTETQYF.

This clonotype was found many times. The genes are TRBV30 and TRBJ2-7; TRBD2 is a possible D gene (6 bases). V was clipped by 1 base and J by 2 bases, with 9 bases between them. From germline, CDR1 is GTSNPN and CDR2 SVGIG (reference sequence). The length of the CDR3 is 13 residues. Written as DNA, the CDR3 is TGTGCCTGGAGTGGACTAGACCCCTACGAGCAGTACTTC. Its translation is CAWSGLDPYEQYF.

This clonotype was counted once. The chain's CDR3 is CASSRGYYNEQFF. The CDR3 DNA is TGTGCCAGCAGCCGGGGCTACTACAATGAGCAGTTCTTC. The chain employs TRBV2 and TRBJ2-1; perhaps D is TRBD1 or TRBD2 (5 bases each). CDR1 and CDR2 (germline): SNHLY, FYNNEI. The CDR3 is 13 residues long. V lost 6 bases and J 3 bases, leaving 9 bases between the germline ends.

This clonotype was observed at least ten times. The V call is TRBV27, the J call TRBJ2-7, with D possibly being TRBD1 (6 bases). The length of the CDR3 is 14 residues. The V and J ends lost 8 bases and 1 base respectively, with 15 bases between them. Germline CDR1 is MNHEY and CDR2 is SMNVEV (reference sequence). CDR3 sequence (DNA): TGTGCCAGCGGCGTTAGCAGGGGTTCCTACGAGCAGTACTTC. Its protein product is CASGVSRGSYEQYF.

This clonotype has at least ten counts. In this CDR3 the conserved last residue, phenylalanine or tryptophan, is missing, so a read error is likely. The DNA is omitted, as the CDR3 cannot be located on it reliably, and the CDR3 follows TCRdb's listing. The CDR3 loop reads CASSFLPHPV. J is TRBJ1-4 and V is TRBV27; TRBD1 is the table's D call, not checked against the DNA. Ends included, the CDR3 has 10 residues. CDR1 MNHEY and CDR2 SMNVEV come from the germline V gene (reference sequence).

This clonotype was picked up a small number of times. The rearrangement joins TRBV6-1 to TRBJ1-1; D may be TRBD1 (5 bases). CDR3 size: 12 residues. In germline, CDR1 is MNHNS, CDR2 SASEGT. V was pared by 10 bases and J by 0 bases, with 9 bases between. In DNA form, the CDR3 reads TGTGCCACAGGGACTATGAACACTGAAGCTTTCTTT. The encoded protein is CATGTMNTEAFF.

This clonotype was observed many times. This chain joins TRBV13 and TRBJ2-7, with TRBD2 identical over 7 bases. With V trimmed by 4 bases and J by 5 bases, 8 bases remained unmatched. The CDR3 loop spans 14 amino acids. The germline V gene encodes CDR1 PRHDT and CDR2 FYEKMQ (reference sequence). CDR3: CASSSPTSPHEQYF. Written as DNA, the CDR3 is TGTGCCAGCAGCTCACCGACTAGCCCACACGAGCAGTACTTC.

This clonotype was recorded at least ten times. This chain links TRBV2 with TRBJ2-7; D call uncertain. The ends were cut back, 3 bases at V and 5 bases at J, with 14 bases in the middle. This CDR3 has 14 amino acids. In germline, CDR1 is SNHLY, CDR2 FYNNEI. CDR3 residues: CASSEIRFPHEQYF. In DNA form, the CDR3 reads TGTGCCAGCAGTGAGATCAGGTTCCCCCACGAGCAGTACTTC.

This clonotype was counted ten times or more. In DNA, the CDR3 is TGTGCCAGCAGTGAACAATTCCCCCGGGCAGGGAGTCAGCCCCAGCATTTT. It translates to CASSEQFPRAGSQPQHF. The chain combines TRBV2 with TRBJ1-5; D possibly corresponds to TRBD1 (5 bases). V lost 2 bases to trimming and J lost 6 bases, with 20 bases between them. Germline lookup yields CDR1 SNHLY and CDR2 FYNNEI. The CDR3 has 17 amino acids.

This clonotype was picked up many times. The V gene is TRBV3-1, the J gene TRBJ2-3, with 7 positions matching TRBD2. The CDR3 length is 14 residues. Germline lookup yields CDR1 LGHDT and CDR2 YNNKEL (reference sequence). With 4 bases clipped from V and 5 bases from J, the junction kept 6 bases outside the gene matches. The CDR3 DNA reads as TGTGCCAGCAGCCTCACTAGCGCAGAAGATACGCAGTATTTT. Amino acids: CASSLTSAEDTQYF.

This clonotype occurred many times. The CDR3 sequence is CASSLGLNEQFF. The DNA for the CDR3 is TGCGCCAGCAGCTTGGGCCTAAACGAGCAGTTCTTC. This rearrangement joins TRBV5-1 to TRBJ2-1; D is undetermined. Looked up from germline, CDR1 is SGHRS and CDR2 is YFSETQ. V lost 0 bases, J lost 10 bases, and 8 bases lay in between. There are 12 residues in the CDR3.

V usage is TRBV5-5 and J usage is TRBJ1-1, with TRBD1 matching 7 bases. The germline V gene has CDR1 SGHKS and CDR2 YYEKEE (reference sequence). The CDR3 contains 14 residues. V was pared by 3 bases and J by 9 bases, with 11 bases of the junction left unmatched. The CDR3 sequence is CASSSNYRDRKAFF. The CDR3, as DNA: TGTGCCAGCAGCTCCAATTACCGGGACAGAAAAGCTTTCTTT.

This clonotype was seen a few times. The rearrangement uses TRBV27 and TRBJ2-3; D possibly matches TRBD1 or TRBD2 (7 bases each). Germline V lookup: CDR1 MNHEY, CDR2 SMNVEV (reference sequence). The V end lost 7 bases, the J end lost 3 bases, and 14 bases lay between the germline ends. CDR3 length: 14 amino acids. As DNA, the CDR3 is TGTGCCAGCAACCTCAGGGGGGGAACAGATACGCAGTATTTT. Its protein is CASNLRGGTDTQYF.

The chain joins TRBV5-1 to TRBJ2-2, with 9 bases that match TRBD2. V trimming: 6 bases; J trimming: 7 bases; junction bases outside the gene matches: 4. CDR3 size: 13 residues. CDR1 SGHRS and CDR2 YFSETQ come from the germline V gene. CDR3 DNA: TGCGCCAGCATTGGACTAGCGAGCGGGGAGCTGTTTTTT. Translation gives CASIGLASGELFF.

This clonotype was picked up many times. V and J are TRBV18 and TRBJ2-5; D ambiguous. The V end was cut by 6 bases, the J end by 5 bases, with 13 bases between. The CDR3 length is 13 residues. The germline V gene has CDR1 KGHSH and CDR2 LQKENI. In DNA, the CDR3 is TGTGCCAGCTCCCCTCCGTTCTGGGAGACCCAGTACTTC. It is translated as CASSPPFWETQYF.

This clonotype was observed at least ten times. The chain recombines TRBV2 with TRBJ1-1, with D perhaps TRBD1 (6 bases). The CDR3 length is 12 residues. V was shortened by 9 bases and J by 4 bases, with 12 bases between the two germline ends. CDR1 and CDR2 from the germline V gene are SNHLY and FYNNEI. In DNA, the CDR3 is TGTGCCAGTCAACAGGGAGGCACTGAAGCTTTCTTT. It encodes CASQQGGTEAFF.